A selection of T cell receptor beta chains follows, all from one sample in a study of blood T cell repertoires in COVID-19. The method was immunoSEQ multiplex PCR; TCRdb's version includes in-frame clones alone and lacks a portion of them. Of over 350,000 clones in the sample, more than 75% are singletons; the top ten hold roughly 9.4%. Sequenced input: PBMCs or T cells enriched from blood (not recorded which). Receptors originate from a woman aged 50 to 60 who had recovered from COVID-19. Each CDR3 is given with its conserved first and last residue. A D gene is named only where the DNA matches it firmly. Rows may omit the clone size; those that give it use once, few, many or a size class.

CDR3nt | CDR3aa | d_gene | abundance | len | j_gene | v_gene
TGTGCCAGCAGCGTTCACTCCGGGACAAAGAATTCACCCCTCCACTTT | CASSVHSGTKNSPLHF | NA | NA | 16 | TRBJ1-6 | TRBV9
TGTGCCACGCGTCGGGGAGCCTCTCCAAGAGAGACCCAGTACTTC | CATRRGASPRETQYF | NA | NA | 15 | TRBJ2-5 | TRBV2
TGTGCCAGCAGCTGGGGGGGACGGACCTACCAAGAGACCCAGTACTTC | CASSWGGRTYQETQYF | TRBD2 | NA | 16 | TRBJ2-5 | TRBV7-9
TGTGCCAGCAGCCCGGGGGGGCCTTCCTACGAGCAGTACTTC | CASSPGGPSYEQYF | TRBD2 | NA | 14 | TRBJ2-7 | TRBV13
TGTGCCAGCAATTTAGGGGGACCTTTACTGTACGAGCAGTACTTC | CASNLGGPLLYEQYF | NA | once | 15 | TRBJ2-7 | TRBV6-5
TGTGCCAGTAGGACCCAGGGGGGCTCCTACAATGAGCAGTTCTTC | CASRTQGGSYNEQFF | NA | NA | 15 | TRBJ2-1 | TRBV19
TGTGCCAGCAGTTTAGCCGACAGGGGTGCGGGCTACACCTTC | CASSLADRGAGYTF | TRBD1 | NA | 14 | TRBJ1-2 | TRBV28
TGCGCCAGTTCAGGGGGCAGGGGTAGCGGCTACACCTTC | CASSGGRGSGYTF | TRBD1 | NA | 13 | TRBJ1-2 | TRBV5-1
TGTGCCAGTACGATCCTCGGGGGTGGACTAGGCACTGAAGCTTTCTTT | CASTILGGGLGTEAFF | NA | NA | 16 | TRBJ1-1 | TRBV19
TGTGCCAGCTCACCCAGGACTAGCGGGGCTGGGGAGACCCAGTACTTC | CASSPRTSGAGETQYF | TRBD2 | NA | 16 | TRBJ2-5 | TRBV18
TGCGCCAGCAGCCAATCCGAAAGCAGGGGTCTGAACACTGAAGCTTTCTTT | CASSQSESRGLNTEAFF | NA | once | 17 | TRBJ1-1 | TRBV4-1
TGTGCCAGCAGCTCTCATATGACAGGATTGAACACTGAAGCTTTCTTT | CASSSHMTGLNTEAFF | NA | NA | 16 | TRBJ1-1 | TRBV7-6
TGCGCCAGCAGCGCTACTAGCGGGGGGAGTGACATTCAGTACTTC | CASSATSGGSDIQYF | TRBD2 | NA | 15 | TRBJ2-4 | TRBV5-1
TGTGCCAGCAGACTAGACAGGGCCTATGGCTACACCTTC | CASRLDRAYGYTF | TRBD1 | NA | 13 | TRBJ1-2 | TRBV12-3/TRBV12-4
TGTGCCAGTAGAAGCCGCGAGGGCCCGAAGACCGGGGAGCTGTTTTTT | CASRSREGPKTGELFF | NA | few | 16 | TRBJ2-2 | TRBV19
TGTGCCAGCAGTTTAGTTCACACCTATAATTCACCCCTCCACTTT | CASSLVHTYNSPLHF | NA | NA | 15 | TRBJ1-6 | TRBV27
TGTGCCAGCAGCCAAGAAGGCAGCGGGGGTAGAGAAGATACGCAGTATTTT | CASSQEGSGGREDTQYF | TRBD2 | NA | 17 | TRBJ2-3 | TRBV3-1/TRBV3-2
TGTGCCAGCAGCCAAGGACAGGGGAGCAATCAGCCCCAGCATTTT | CASSQGQGSNQPQHF | TRBD1 | NA | 15 | TRBJ1-5 | TRBV16
TGTGCCAGCAACCCCTGGGGGGATAGCAATCAGCCCCAGCATTTT | CASNPWGDSNQPQHF | NA | once | 15 | TRBJ1-5 | TRBV6-5
TGTGCCAGCAACCCTTTAGATATTTACACTGAAGCTTTCTTT | CASNPLDIYTEAFF | NA | NA | 14 | TRBJ1-1 | TRBV9
TGCGCCAGGGGGCGAAGGGGAGGAGAGACCCAGTACTTC | CARGRRGGETQYF | NA | NA | 13 | TRBJ2-5 | TRBV10-1
TGTGCCAGCCAAGGCGGGGGGACTTACAATGAGCAGTTCTTC | CASQGGGTYNEQFF | TRBD2 | NA | 14 | TRBJ2-1 | TRBV7-9
TGTGCCAGCAGTTACTCGTTCCAGGTCGTCGGGGAGCTGTTTTTT | CASSYSFQVVGELFF | NA | NA | 15 | TRBJ2-2 | TRBV6-5
TGTGCCAGCAGCCTCCCCGGGACTAGAGCCTACGAGCAGTACTTC | CASSLPGTRAYEQYF | TRBD2 | NA | 15 | TRBJ2-7 | TRBV28
TGTGCCAGCAGCCCTGGACTCAATGAGCAGTTCTTC | CASSPGLNEQFF | NA | NA | 12 | TRBJ2-1 | TRBV7-2
TGTGCCAGCAGTTACAAGGGAGAGGAGCTGTTTTTT | CASSYKGEELFF | NA | once | 12 | TRBJ2-2 | TRBV6-6
TGTGCCAGCAGCTTAGTCCCGTACAATGAGCAGTTCTTC | CASSLVPYNEQFF | NA | NA | 13 | TRBJ2-1 | TRBV7-2
TGTGCCACCGGCGTAGACTCTAGCACAGATACGCAGTATTTT | CATGVDSSTDTQYF | NA | NA | 14 | TRBJ2-3 | TRBV27
TGTGCCAGCAGCCAAGGGAGGAGGCCAGGGGGCGTTCAGCCCCAGCATTTT | CASSQGRRPGGVQPQHF | TRBD1 | once | 17 | TRBJ1-5 | TRBV3-1/TRBV3-2
TGTGCCAGCAGTTCGGGTACTTTAAATTCACCCCTCCACTTT | CASSSGTLNSPLHF | NA | NA | 14 | TRBJ1-6 | TRBV28
TGTGCCAGCAGTTTATCGATAATCGGGCAGGGGAGGGCAGATACGCAGTATTTT | CASSLSIIGQGRADTQYF | NA | NA | 18 | TRBJ2-3 | TRBV27
TGTGCCAGCAGTTTAGGGCAGGGAGGACAGCCCCAGCATTTT | CASSLGQGGQPQHF | NA | NA | 14 | TRBJ1-5 | TRBV28
TGTGCCAGCAGCCGTAGCCGGGACAGGTACTATGGCTACACCTTC | CASSRSRDRYYGYTF | TRBD1 | NA | 15 | TRBJ1-2 | TRBV27
TGTGCCAGCAGTTTACGAGAGACCCAGTACTTC | CASSLRETQYF | NA | NA | 11 | TRBJ2-5 | TRBV27
TGTGCCAGCAGTCATGGACTAGCGGGGGCGGTAAGCGATGAGCAGTTCTTC | CASSHGLAGAVSDEQFF | TRBD2 | few | 17 | TRBJ2-1 | TRBV7-9
TGTGCCAGCAGTGGGGGGGGAGAGGAAGCTTTCTTT | CASSGGGEEAFF | NA | NA | 12 | TRBJ1-1 | TRBV2
TGCGCCAGCAGCTTACAGGGGGCTGTGGACATTCAGTACTTC | CASSLQGAVDIQYF | TRBD1 | NA | 14 | TRBJ2-4 | TRBV5-1
TGTGCCAGTAGTAAACCGGGACAGGGAATCTACGAGCAGTACTTC | CASSKPGQGIYEQYF | TRBD1 | NA | 15 | TRBJ2-7 | TRBV19
TGTGCCAGCAGCCCCTGGGACATCTACGAGCAGTACTTC | CASSPWDIYEQYF | NA | once | 13 | TRBJ2-7 | TRBV7-9
TGTGCCAGCAGCCAAAGCGAGACCCAGTACTTC | CASSQSETQYF | NA | NA | 11 | TRBJ2-5 | TRBV11-2
TGTGCCAGCAGTTTATATGCGGGGAACTATGGCTACACCTTC | CASSLYAGNYGYTF | NA | NA | 14 | TRBJ1-2 | TRBV27
TGTGCCAGCAGCCAAGACAGGAACTCCTACGAGCAGTACTTC | CASSQDRNSYEQYF | NA | NA | 14 | TRBJ2-7 | TRBV3-1/TRBV3-2
TGTGCCATCAGCGGAAGGACAGACACTGAAGCTTTCTTT | CAISGRTDTEAFF | NA | NA | 13 | TRBJ1-1 | TRBV10-3
TGTGCCAGCAGTTCAACAGATACGCAGTATTTT | CASSSTDTQYF | NA | once | 11 | TRBJ2-3 | TRBV27
TGTGCCAGCAGCTTAATTCAGGGACTCACCTTC | CASSLIQGLTF | NA | NA | 11 | TRBJ1-2 | TRBV13
TGCGCCAGCAGCCAAGGCAGGGTCGGCTATGGCTACACCTTC | CASSQGRVGYGYTF | NA | NA | 14 | TRBJ1-2 | TRBV4-1
TGTGCCAGCAGCTTAGCTAGCGGGGGTTCTGAGACCCAGTACTTC | CASSLASGGSETQYF | TRBD2 | once | 15 | TRBJ2-5 | TRBV7-9
TGTGCCAGCAGCCGAGGCGACATCGGGGATGGCTACACCTTC | CASSRGDIGDGYTF | NA | NA | 14 | TRBJ1-2 | TRBV28
TGTGCCGGGGACAGTATTGGCCGCACAGATACGCAGTATTTT | CAGDSIGRTDTQYF | TRBD1 | NA | 14 | TRBJ2-3 | TRBV2
TGCGCCAGCAGCACGACGGCTAGCGGGGGCCCGATGCGGGAGACCCAGTACTTC | CASSTTASGGPMRETQYF | TRBD2 | NA | 18 | TRBJ2-5 | TRBV5-1
TGTGCCTGGAGATTAACAGGGAGGGGAAATTCACCCCTCCACTTT | CAWRLTGRGNSPLHF | NA | few | 15 | TRBJ1-6 | TRBV30
TGCGCCAGCAGCGTAGCGGGAGGACCGGGCCAAGAGACCCAGTACTTC | CASSVAGGPGQETQYF | TRBD2 | NA | 16 | TRBJ2-5 | TRBV5-1
TGTGCCAGCAGCAAAGTACGGCAGGGGGGCTCTAGGACCCAGTACTTC | CASSKVRQGGSRTQYF | NA | NA | 16 | TRBJ2-5 | TRBV5-6